This TCR beta chain emerged from a study of blood T cells in healthy people across ages. The V end lost 5 bases, the J end lost 4 bases, and 16 bases lay between the germline ends. The CDR3 contains 15 residues. Next came a second PCR, run for about 6 to 11 cycles, which used a sample-barcoded 5' primer along with a J-beta primer mix. Each CDR3 protein is one row after TCRdb ran MiXCR on the 5' RACE reads. The sample has around 1.7 million distinct CDR3 sequences, under 30% seen once. Sequenced sample: blood. The TCR was taken from a young woman in good health. This chain connects TRBV12-3 or TRBV12-4 to TRBJ2-3; possible D gene TRBD2, 5 bases. CDR3 residues: CASSLTRVGADTQYF. The CDR3 bases are TGTGCCAGCAGTCTCACTAGAGTGGGAGCAGATACGCAGTATTTT.